This T cell receptor beta chain is from a study of cytomegalovirus exposure and HLA in healthy donors. Study at large: Unique TCR beta sequences numbering about 100 million came from 150 million to 200 million T cells in an earlier analysis. General study points: 87-base-pair reads could not separate some V segments, including TRBV6-2 and TRBV6-3. Later work showed greater clonal expansion in HLA-associated TCR beta chains than in equally common others. There were 150 to 200 TCR beta chains listed as cytomegalovirus-associated.

V dropped 5 bases and J dropped 2; count of bases not matched to a gene: 8. Germline CDR1 is SGHRS and CDR2 is YFSETQ. This CDR3 has 15 amino acids. Remarks on this clone: Its antigen is undetermined.

The primer mix had 60 Vbeta and 13 Jbeta primers. Sequencing used immunoSEQ multiplex PCR; TCRdb keeps in-frame clones, though not all of them. This sample has hundreds of thousands of clones, with roughly 87% found just once. V usage is TRBV5-1 and J usage is TRBJ1-2; TRBD1 aligns across 8 bases. The sequence was collected from a man aged 40-49 years in good health and CMV-seropositive. The sample taken for sequencing was PBMCs. CDR3 protein: CASSYGQGFNYGYTF. Here the CDR3 DNA reads TGCGCCAGCAGTTACGGACAGGGTTTCAACTATGGCTACACCTTC.